This T cell receptor beta chain is drawn from a study of identical twins. Study conclusions and caveats: Zero-insertion findings could be partly confounded by invariant cells (MAIT and iNKT cells).

One entry per CDR3 protein, called by TCRdb with MiXCR from the 5' RACE reads. The profile shows some 570,000 distinct CDR3 sequences, 20% to 25% of them singletons. The CDR3 extends over 14 amino acids. From germline, CDR1 is SGHTS and CDR2 YDEGEE. V lost 5 bases, J lost 7 bases, and 7 bases stayed unmatched. Concerning this clonotype: Its target is unknown.

The data also belong to a second study, concerning yellow fever vaccine responses in identical twins.

This sequence was found in a woman between 18 and 29 years old in good health. Sequencing used CD4+ T cells sorted from blood. V gene TRBV5-8 combines with J gene TRBJ2-1, with 9 bases lining up with TRBD2. The CDR3 region is CASSWRGRGNEQFF. The CDR3 coding sequence is TGTGCCAGCAGTTGGCGCGGGAGGGGGAATGAGCAGTTCTTC. The whole variable domain, filled in from reference TRBV5-8 and TRBJ2-1, reads EAGVTQSPTHLIKTRGQQATLRCSPISGHTSVYWYQQALGLGLQFLLWYDEGEERNRGNFPPRFSGRQFPNYSSELNVNALELEDSALYLCASSWRGRGNEQFFGPGTRLTVL.